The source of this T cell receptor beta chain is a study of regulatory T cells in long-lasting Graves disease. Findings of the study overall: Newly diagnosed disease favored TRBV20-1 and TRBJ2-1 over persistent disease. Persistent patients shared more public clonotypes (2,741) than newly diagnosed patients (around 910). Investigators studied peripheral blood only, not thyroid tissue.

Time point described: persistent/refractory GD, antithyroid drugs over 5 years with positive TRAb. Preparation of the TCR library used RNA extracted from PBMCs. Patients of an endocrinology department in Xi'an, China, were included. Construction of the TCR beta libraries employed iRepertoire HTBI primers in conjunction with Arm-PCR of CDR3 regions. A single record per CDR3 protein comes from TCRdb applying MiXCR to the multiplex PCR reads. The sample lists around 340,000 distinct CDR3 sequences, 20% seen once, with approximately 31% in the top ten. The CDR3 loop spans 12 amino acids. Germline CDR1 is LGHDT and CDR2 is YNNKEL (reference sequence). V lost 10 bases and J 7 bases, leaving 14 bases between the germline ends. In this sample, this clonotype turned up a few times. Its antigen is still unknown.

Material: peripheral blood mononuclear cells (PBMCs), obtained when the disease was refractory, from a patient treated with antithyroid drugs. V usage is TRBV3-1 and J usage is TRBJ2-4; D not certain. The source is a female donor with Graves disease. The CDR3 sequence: CATGLAGNIQYF. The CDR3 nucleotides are TGTGCCACCGGGCTTGCCGGGAACATTCAGTACTTC.